Included here is one T cell receptor beta chain sequence, with context. Its specificity is unknown. A much bigger clone sits one base away, suggesting this may be a read error. This CDR3 region has 16 residues. Germline-derived CDR1 and CDR2 are SGHRS and YFSETQ. The data belong to a study of human T cells and chemical hapten exposure. Study-wide background: Application of 0.01% DPC to the upper back was done by patch test, with a reading at 6 days. The study's findings and limits: The study found that DPC sensitization did not change TCRs above 1 in 1000 frequency.

Documented time point: pre-sensitization, week 0. Treatment defined: therapeutic diphenylcyclopropenone sensitization with weekly scalp DPC. Unfractionated whole blood was the source from which total RNA was extracted. Individual cDNA molecules received unique molecular identifiers in the library. MiXCR was run by TCRdb on the RACE reads, yielding one entry per CDR3 protein. The table includes about 40,000 distinct CDR3 sequences, about 11% detected once. Specimen: whole blood, collected in connection with sensitization to the hapten diphenylcyclopropenone (DPC). V gene TRBV5-1 combines with J gene TRBJ2-5; 10 nucleotides align to TRBD1. The source of this sequence is a man between 25 and 39 years old with alopecia areata. Some clones in this sample may be carry-over from other donors' samples. The DNA of the CDR3 is TGCACCAGCAGCCAGGATGCGACAGGGGGCCCAGAGACCCAGTACTTC. Translated, it gives CTSSQDATGGPETQYF.